Below, one T cell receptor (beta chain) is given with its context. Its antigen is as yet unknown. V gave up 0 bases and J gave up 4 bases; unmatched junction bases: 3. The CDR3 spans 14 residues. From germline, CDR1 is GTSNPN and CDR2 SVGIG (reference sequence). Assay: immunoSEQ multiplex PCR; the TCRdb copy retains only in-frame clones and omits some. The table has more than 80,000 clones, around four fifths seen once; the top ten hold approximately 7.4%. Time point denoted: baseline, week 1 (first vaccination visit). Stated treatment: pre-vaccination baseline after standard-of-care therapy. This sample was taken from a study of a mutant IDH1 vaccine in newly diagnosed glioma. Overall study findings and caveats: Pseudoprogression showed no apparent link to changes in top peripheral T cell clonotypes.

The sequence derives from a woman aged 45-65 years with glioma. The chain employs TRBV30 and TRBJ1-5; 7 bases fit TRBD1. The input for sequencing was PBMCs, taken from a glioma patient treated with radiotherapy, temozolomide or both. CDR3 DNA: TGTGCCTGGAGTGTAACCAGGGGGAATCAGCCCCAGCATTTT. Translated, it gives CAWSVTRGNQPQHF.